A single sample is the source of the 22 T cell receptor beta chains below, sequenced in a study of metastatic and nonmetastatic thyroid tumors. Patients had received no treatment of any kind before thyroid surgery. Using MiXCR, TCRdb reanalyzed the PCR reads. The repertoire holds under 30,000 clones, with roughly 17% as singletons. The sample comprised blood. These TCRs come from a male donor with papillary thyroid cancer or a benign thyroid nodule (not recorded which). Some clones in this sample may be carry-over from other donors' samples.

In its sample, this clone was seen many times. In DNA, the CDR3 is TGTGCCAGCAGCGGACTAGTCTACAATGAGCAGTTCTTC. Its protein is CASSGLVYNEQFF. The chain carries TRBV2 and TRBJ2-1, with 7 positions matching TRBD2. Germline CDR1 SNHLY, CDR2 FYNNEI. The CDR3 consists of 13 residues. J was trimmed by 3 bases and V by 6 bases; bases with no gene match: 2.

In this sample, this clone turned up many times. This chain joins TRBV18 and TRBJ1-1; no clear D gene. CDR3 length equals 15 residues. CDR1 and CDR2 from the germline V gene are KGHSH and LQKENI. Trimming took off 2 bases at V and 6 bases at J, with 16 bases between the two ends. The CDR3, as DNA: TGTGCCAGCTCACCAAGCTTTACCACGGGCGCTGAAGCTTTCTTT. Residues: CASSPSFTTGAEAFF.

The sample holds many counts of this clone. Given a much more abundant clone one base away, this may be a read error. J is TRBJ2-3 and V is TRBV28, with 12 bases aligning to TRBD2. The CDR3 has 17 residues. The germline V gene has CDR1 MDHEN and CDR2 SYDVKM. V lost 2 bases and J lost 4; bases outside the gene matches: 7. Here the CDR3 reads CASSLPTSGGISDTQYF. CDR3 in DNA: TGTGCCAGCAGTTTACCCACTAGCGGGGGGATTTCAGATACGCAGTATTTT.

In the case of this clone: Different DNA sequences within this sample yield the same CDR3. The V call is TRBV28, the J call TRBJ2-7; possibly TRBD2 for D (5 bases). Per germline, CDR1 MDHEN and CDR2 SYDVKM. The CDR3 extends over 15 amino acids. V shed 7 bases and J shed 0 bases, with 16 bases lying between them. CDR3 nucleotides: TGTGCCAGCACTGCTTTAGCTGGAGGCTCCTACGAGCAGTACTTC. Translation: CASTALAGGSYEQYF.

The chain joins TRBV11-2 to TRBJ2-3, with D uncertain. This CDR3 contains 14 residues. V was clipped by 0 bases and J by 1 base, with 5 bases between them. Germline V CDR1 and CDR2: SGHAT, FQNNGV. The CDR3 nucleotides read TGTGCCAGCAGCTTAGATGAGGGCACAGATACGCAGTATTTT. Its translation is CASSLDEGTDTQYF.

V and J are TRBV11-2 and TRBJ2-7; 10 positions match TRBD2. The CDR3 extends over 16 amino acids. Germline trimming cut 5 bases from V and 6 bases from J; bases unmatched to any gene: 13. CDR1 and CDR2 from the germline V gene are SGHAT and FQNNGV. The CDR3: CASSGGALAGAFEQYF. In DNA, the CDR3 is TGTGCCAGCAGCGGCGGGGCTCTAGCGGGAGCTTTCGAGCAGTACTTC.

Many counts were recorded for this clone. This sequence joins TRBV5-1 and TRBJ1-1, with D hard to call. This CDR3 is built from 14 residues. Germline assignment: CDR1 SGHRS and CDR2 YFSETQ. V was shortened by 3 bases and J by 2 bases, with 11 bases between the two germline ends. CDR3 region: CASSSKVENTEAFF. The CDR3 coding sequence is TGCGCCAGCAGCTCAAAGGTGGAAAACACTGAAGCTTTCTTT.

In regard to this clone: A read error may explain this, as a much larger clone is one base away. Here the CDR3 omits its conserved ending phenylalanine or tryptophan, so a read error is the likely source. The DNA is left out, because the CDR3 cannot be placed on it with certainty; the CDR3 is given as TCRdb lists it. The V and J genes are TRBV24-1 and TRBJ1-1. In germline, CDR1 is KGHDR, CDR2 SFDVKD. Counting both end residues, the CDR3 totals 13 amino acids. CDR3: CATSQEGEGEALS.

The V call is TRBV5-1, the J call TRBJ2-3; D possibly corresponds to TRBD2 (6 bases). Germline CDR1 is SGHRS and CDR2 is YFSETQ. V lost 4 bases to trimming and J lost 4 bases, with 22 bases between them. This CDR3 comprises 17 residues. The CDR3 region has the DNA TGCGCCAGCAGCGTACCAGGTGGGGGACTCCCTTCAGATACGCAGTATTTT. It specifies CASSVPGGGLPSDTQYF.

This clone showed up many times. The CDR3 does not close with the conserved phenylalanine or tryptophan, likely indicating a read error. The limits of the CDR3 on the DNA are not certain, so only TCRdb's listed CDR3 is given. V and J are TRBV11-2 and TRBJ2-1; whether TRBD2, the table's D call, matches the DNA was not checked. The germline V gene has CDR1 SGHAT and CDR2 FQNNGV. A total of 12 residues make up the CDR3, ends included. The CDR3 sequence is CASSIPGGLAGV.

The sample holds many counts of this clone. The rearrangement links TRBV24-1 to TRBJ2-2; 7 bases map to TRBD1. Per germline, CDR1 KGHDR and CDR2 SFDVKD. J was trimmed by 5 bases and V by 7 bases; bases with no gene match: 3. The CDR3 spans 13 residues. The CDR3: CATSRQGTGELFF. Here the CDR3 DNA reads TGTGCCACCAGCCGACAGGGAACCGGGGAGCTGTTTTTT.

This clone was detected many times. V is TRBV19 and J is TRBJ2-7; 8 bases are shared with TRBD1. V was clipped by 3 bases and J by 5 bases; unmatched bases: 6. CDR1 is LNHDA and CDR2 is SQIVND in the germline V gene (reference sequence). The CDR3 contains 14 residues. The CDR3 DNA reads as TGTGCCAGTAGTATCCCGGACAGGGCCGACGAGCAGTACTTC. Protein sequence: CASSIPDRADEQYF.

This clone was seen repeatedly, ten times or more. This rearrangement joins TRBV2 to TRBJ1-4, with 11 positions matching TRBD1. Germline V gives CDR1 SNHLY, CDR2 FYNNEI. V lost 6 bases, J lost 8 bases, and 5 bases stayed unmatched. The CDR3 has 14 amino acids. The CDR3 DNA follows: TGTGCCAGCAGGTTCGGGACAGGGGGAGAAAAACTGTTTTTT. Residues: CASRFGTGGEKLFF.

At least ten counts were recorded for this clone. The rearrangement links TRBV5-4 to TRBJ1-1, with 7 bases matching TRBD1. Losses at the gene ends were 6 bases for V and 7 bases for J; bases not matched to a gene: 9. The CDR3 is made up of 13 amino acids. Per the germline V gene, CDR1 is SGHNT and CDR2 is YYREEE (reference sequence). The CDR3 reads CASIGTDGNEAFF. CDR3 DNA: TGTGCCAGCATCGGGACAGACGGGAATGAAGCTTTCTTT.

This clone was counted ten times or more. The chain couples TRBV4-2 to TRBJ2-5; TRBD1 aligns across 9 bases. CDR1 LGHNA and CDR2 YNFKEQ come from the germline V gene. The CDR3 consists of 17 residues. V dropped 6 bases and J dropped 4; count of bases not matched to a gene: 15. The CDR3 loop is CASRPGKGQGLGETQYF. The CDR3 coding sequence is TGTGCCAGCAGACCCGGGAAGGGACAGGGCCTTGGAGAGACCCAGTACTTC.

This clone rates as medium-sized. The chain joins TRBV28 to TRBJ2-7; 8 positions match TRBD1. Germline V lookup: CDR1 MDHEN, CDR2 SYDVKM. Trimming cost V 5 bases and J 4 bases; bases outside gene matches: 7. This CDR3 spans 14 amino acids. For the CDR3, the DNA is TGTGCCAGCAGTCGGGACAGGCGAGTTTACGAGCAGTACTTC. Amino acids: CASSRDRRVYEQYF.

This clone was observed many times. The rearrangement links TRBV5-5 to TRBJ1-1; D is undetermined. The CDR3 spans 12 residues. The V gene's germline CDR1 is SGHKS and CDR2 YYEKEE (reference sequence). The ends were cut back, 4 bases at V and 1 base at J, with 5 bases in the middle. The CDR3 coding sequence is TGTGCCAGCAGCCTGAAGAACACTGAAGCTTTCTTT. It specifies CASSLKNTEAFF.

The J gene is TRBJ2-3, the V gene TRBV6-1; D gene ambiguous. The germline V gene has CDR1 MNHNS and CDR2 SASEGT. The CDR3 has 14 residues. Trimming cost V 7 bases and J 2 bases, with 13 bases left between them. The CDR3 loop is CASTENGLTDTQYF. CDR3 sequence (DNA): TGTGCCAGCACTGAGAACGGGCTCACAGATACGCAGTATTTT.

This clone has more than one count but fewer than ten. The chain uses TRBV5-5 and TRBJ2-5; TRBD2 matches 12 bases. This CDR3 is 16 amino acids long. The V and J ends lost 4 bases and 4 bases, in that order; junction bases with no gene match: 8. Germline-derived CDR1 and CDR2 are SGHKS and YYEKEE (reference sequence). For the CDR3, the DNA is TGTGCCAGCAGCCTTTCTAGCGGGAGGGCCCGAGAGACCCAGTACTTC. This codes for CASSLSSGRARETQYF.

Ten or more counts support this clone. CDR3 protein: CSVFAGAYEQYF. The CDR3 DNA sequence: TGCAGCGTTTTCGCCGGAGCCTACGAGCAGTACTTC. The chain is built from TRBV29-1 and TRBJ2-7; the D is unclear. Per the germline V gene, CDR1 is SQVTM and CDR2 is ANQGSEA. Deletions cut 5 bases from V and 2 bases from J, with 10 bases between. This CDR3 has 12 amino acids.

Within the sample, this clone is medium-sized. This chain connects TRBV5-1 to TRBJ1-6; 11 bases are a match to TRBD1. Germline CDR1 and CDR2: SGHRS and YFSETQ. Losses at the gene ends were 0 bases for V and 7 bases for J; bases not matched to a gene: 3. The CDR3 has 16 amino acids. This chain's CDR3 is CASSLGGQGENSPLHF. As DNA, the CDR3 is TGCGCCAGCAGCTTGGGGGGACAGGGGGAAAATTCACCCCTCCACTTT.

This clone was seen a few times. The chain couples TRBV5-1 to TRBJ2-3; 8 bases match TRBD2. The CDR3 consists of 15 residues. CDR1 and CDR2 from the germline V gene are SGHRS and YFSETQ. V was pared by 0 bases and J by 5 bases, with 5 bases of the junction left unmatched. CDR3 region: CASSLERGWGDTQYF. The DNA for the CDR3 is TGCGCCAGCAGCTTGGAGCGGGGGTGGGGAGATACGCAGTATTTT. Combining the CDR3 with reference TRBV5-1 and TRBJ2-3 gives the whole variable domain KAGVTQTPRYLIKTRGQQVTLSCSPISGHRSVSWYQQTPGQGLQFLFEYFSETQRNKGNFPGRFSGRQFSNSRSEMNVSTLELGDSALYLCASSLERGWGDTQYFGPGTRLTVL.